This T cell receptor beta chain was identified in a study of Ad26.COV2.S vaccination and SARS-CoV-2 variants. Profiling relied on immunoSEQ multiplex PCR, and the TCRdb table lists in-frame clones only, not all of them. This sample has some 180,000 clones; around 85% occur once, and the top ten carry 5.9%. Trimming removed 5 bases from V and 5 bases from J, with 12 bases in between. Looked up from germline, CDR1 is GTSNPN and CDR2 is SVGIG (reference sequence). This CDR3 has 12 residues. Study outcomes and limitations: Those who received vaccine or placebo ended up with similar non-spike TCR breadth.

A remark on this clone: The target antigen is unknown.

The receptor's source is a human donor who had recovered from COVID-19. Sequenced here: peripheral blood, sampled after recovery from COVID-19. The V and J genes are TRBV30 and TRBJ1-2; D is unclear. The CDR3 nucleotides are TGTGCCTGGTTTACGGAAAAGTATGGCTACACCTTC. Its translation: CAWFTEKYGYTF.